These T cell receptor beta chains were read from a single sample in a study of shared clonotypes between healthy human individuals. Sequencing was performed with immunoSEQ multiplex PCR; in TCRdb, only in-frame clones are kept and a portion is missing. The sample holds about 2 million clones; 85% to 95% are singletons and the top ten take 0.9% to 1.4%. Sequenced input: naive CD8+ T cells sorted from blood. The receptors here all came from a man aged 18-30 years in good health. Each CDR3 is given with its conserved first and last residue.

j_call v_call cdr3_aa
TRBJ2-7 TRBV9 CASSVAAAISYEQYF
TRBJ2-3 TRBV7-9 CASSSTGSTDTQYF
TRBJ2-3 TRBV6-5 CASSYQYTDTQYF
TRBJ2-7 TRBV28 CASTLTSSTYEQYF
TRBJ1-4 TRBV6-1 CASSEIPPDEDANEKLFF
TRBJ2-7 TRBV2 CASSEGWDIYEQYF
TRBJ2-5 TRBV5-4 CASSPGLAGGQETQYF
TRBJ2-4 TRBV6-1 CASSASTSFFEAKNIQYF
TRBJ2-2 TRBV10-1 CASSEGPTDTGELFF
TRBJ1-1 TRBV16 CASSQGGGAFF
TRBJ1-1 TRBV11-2 CASSLTFGGIGNTEAFF
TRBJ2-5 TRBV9 CASSLGSSGSQETQYF
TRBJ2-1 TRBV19 CASSTGQFKSYEQFF
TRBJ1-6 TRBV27 CASSFRGWDRPYNSPLHF
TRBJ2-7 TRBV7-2 CASSLEDLVSYEQYF
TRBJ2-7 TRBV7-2 CASSLAAAGGTAYEQYF
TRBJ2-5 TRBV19 CASSVRDSLGETQYF
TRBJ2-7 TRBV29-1 CSVLGGWGYEQYF
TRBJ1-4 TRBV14 CASLGRQEEGRYEKLFF
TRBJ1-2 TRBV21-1 CASSKKADRAIVIYGYTF
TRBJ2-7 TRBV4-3 CASSQDRGASYEQYF
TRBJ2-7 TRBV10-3 CAIMAGTSYEQYF
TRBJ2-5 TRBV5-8 CASSLEGGLWAQYF
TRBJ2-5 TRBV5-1 CASSLAVGPETQYF
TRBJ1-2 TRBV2 CASSVPRTGAAGYGYTF
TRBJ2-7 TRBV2 CASLPGGGTYEQYF
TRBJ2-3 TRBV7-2 CASSTIAIDTDTQYF
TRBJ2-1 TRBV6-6 CARSSGSFNEQFF
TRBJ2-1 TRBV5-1 CASSVDRGGSGEQFF
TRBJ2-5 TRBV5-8 CASSLASGTGLETQYF
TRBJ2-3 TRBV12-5 CASGLGGLGGDTQYF
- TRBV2 CASSEDSPYEQYF
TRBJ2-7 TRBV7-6 CASSNRQEGVPEQYF
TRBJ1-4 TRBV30 CAWSLTGGGGEKLFF
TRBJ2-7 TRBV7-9 CASSLAAGGTAHEQYF
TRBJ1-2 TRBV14 CASSQDMGYYGYTF
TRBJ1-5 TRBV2 CASSEGQGHQPQHF
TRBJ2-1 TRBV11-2 CASSLAAGQAYNEQFF
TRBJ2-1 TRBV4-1 CASSQAGIYSYNEQFF
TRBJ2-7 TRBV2 CASLDRGTYEQYF
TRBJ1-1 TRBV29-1 CSVEDWGEGGKANTEAFF
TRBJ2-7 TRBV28 CASSFGYLSSYEQYF
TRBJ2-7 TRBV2 CASRTGTGVLYF
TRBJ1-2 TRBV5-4 CASSPGQTRYGYTF
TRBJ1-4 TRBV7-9 CASSLPFAGQGPNEKLFF
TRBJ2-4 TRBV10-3 CAISESMGAKNIQYF
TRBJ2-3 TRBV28 CASSLKAGGIDTQYF
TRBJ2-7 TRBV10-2 CASTPGGEQYF
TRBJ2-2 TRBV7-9 CASSLATSGEKITGELFF
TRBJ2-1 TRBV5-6 CASSLGSGDEQFF
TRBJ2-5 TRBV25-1 CASSDWTSGGTGETQYF
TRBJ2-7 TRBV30 CAWSIGTGYYEQYF
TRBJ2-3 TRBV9 CASSVGGGAGGTDTQYF
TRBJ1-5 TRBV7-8 CASSLGQGDQPQHF